Shown below are 14 T cell receptor beta chains from a single sample sequenced in a study of vaccination effects on CD4 cells after COVID-19. For these receptors, no antigen is known. It was after around 10 days of culture that CD4+ T cells were isolated. Generated by immunoSEQ multiplex PCR, the TCRdb table keeps only in-frame clones and is missing some. The sample has more than 35,000 clones, approximately 67% seen once; the top ten hold just over 4%. Specimen: CD4+ T cells from PBMCs cultured without peptide, collected before COVID-19 vaccination. Receptors were obtained from a human donor who received a COVID-19 vaccine.

The chain links TRBV5-6 to TRBJ2-5, with TRBD2 matching 7 bases. Germline V gene sequence: CDR1 SGHDT, CDR2 YYEEEE. The V gene end was trimmed by 0 bases and the J gene end by 5 bases; junction bases not matched to a gene: 4. CDR3 size: 14 residues. CDR3 DNA sequence: TGTGCCAGCAGCTTGGAAGCGGGGAGTGAGACCCAGTACTTC. Its protein is CASSLEAGSETQYF. Full variable domain (outside the CDR3, taken from reference TRBV5-6 and TRBJ2-5): DAGVTQSPTHLIKTRGQQVTLRCSPKSGHDTVSWYQQALGQGPQFIFQYYEEEERQRGNFPDRFSGHQFPNYSSELNVNALLLGDSALYLCASSLEAGSETQYFGPGTRLLVL.

This clone has more than one count but fewer than ten. The gene calls are TRBV7-6 and TRBJ1-2; 7 nucleotides line up with TRBD1. Germline V gene sequence: CDR1 SGHVS, CDR2 FNYEAQ. This CDR3 contains 16 residues. J lost 8 bases, V lost 1 base, and 13 bases had no gene match. The CDR3: CASSLDRNRGLLGYTF. CDR3 DNA: TGTGCCAGCAGCTTAGATAGGAACAGGGGCCTACTAGGCTACACCTTC.

In this sample, this clone turned up a few times. The V gene is TRBV14, the J gene TRBJ2-6; no firm D call. V was pared by 0 bases and J by 4 bases, with 4 bases between. CDR1 is SGHDN, CDR2 FVKESK, per germline. CDR3 length: 14 residues. The CDR3 DNA reads TGTGCCAGCAGCCAAGATTCCGGGGCCAACGTCCTGACTTTC. Its protein product is CASSQDSGANVLTF.

The chain combines TRBV7-2 with TRBJ1-5, with unresolved D. This CDR3 region has 12 residues. The ends were cut back, 3 bases at V and 3 bases at J, with 3 bases in the middle. Per the germline V gene, CDR1 is SGHTA and CDR2 is FQGNSA. Here the CDR3 DNA reads TGTGCCAGCAGCTTGAACAATCAGCCCCAGCATTTT. Amino acid sequence: CASSLNNQPQHF. The full variable domain, in which reference TRBV7-2 and TRBJ1-5 provide the parts outside the CDR3, is GAGVSQSPSNKVTEKGKDVELRCDPISGHTALYWYRQSLGQGLEFLIYFQGNSAPDKSGLPSDRFSAERTGGSVSTLTIQRTQQEDSAVYLCASSLNNQPQHFGDGTRLSIL.

The V gene is TRBV29-1, the J gene TRBJ2-2; 9 bases fit TRBD1. This CDR3 has 16 amino acids. The ends lost 4 bases at V and 4 bases at J; junction bases unmatched: 10. Germline-derived CDR1 and CDR2 are SQVTM and ANQGSEA. CDR3 region: CSVVDRGYEGTGELFF. In DNA form, the CDR3 reads TGCAGCGTTGTGGACAGGGGATATGAGGGCACCGGGGAGCTGTTTTTT.

This rearrangement joins TRBV11-3 to TRBJ2-4, with TRBD1 matching 10 bases. CDR1 SGHNT and CDR2 YENEEA come from the germline V gene. Germline trimming cut 1 base from V and 0 bases from J; bases unmatched to any gene: 0. This CDR3 contains 16 residues. The CDR3 loop reads CASSLGDRGAKNIQYF. The CDR3 nucleotides are TGTGCCAGCAGCTTAGGGGACAGGGGAGCCAAAAACATTCAGTACTTC.

The chain employs TRBV12-3 or TRBV12-4 and TRBJ2-5; D remains unclear. The CDR3 runs 13 residues. Trimming removed 1 base at V and 5 bases at J, with 8 bases between. CDR3 bases: TGTGCCAGCAGTTTAGACAGTAGGGAGACCCAGTACTTC. This codes for CASSLDSRETQYF.

The V and J genes are TRBV7-9 and TRBJ2-1; no clear D. This CDR3 region has 11 residues. V lost 5 bases to trimming and J lost 6 bases, with 5 bases between them. Germline CDR1 and CDR2: SEHNR and FQNEAQ (reference sequence). CDR3 in amino acids: CASSKSNEQFF. CDR3 in DNA: TGTGCCAGCAGCAAGAGCAATGAGCAGTTCTTC.

In this sample, this clone turned up a few times. The chain is built from TRBV6-5 and TRBJ1-2; D gene ambiguous. The length of the CDR3 is 13 residues. The V and J ends lost 7 bases and 6 bases respectively, with 15 bases between them. Germline V lookup: CDR1 MNHEY, CDR2 SVGAGI. In DNA, the CDR3 is TGTGCCAGCACTAAGGGAATTTTCGATGGCTACACCTTC. This gives the protein CASTKGIFDGYTF.

This chain connects TRBV27 to TRBJ2-7; 10 bases line up with TRBD2. CDR3 length: 11 residues. V was pared by 9 bases and J by 7 bases, with 3 bases of the junction left unmatched. Germline lookup yields CDR1 MNHEY and CDR2 SMNVEV (reference sequence). The CDR3 bases are TGTGCCAGTAAACTAGCGGGGGAGCAGTACTTC. Encoded protein: CASKLAGEQYF.

This chain joins TRBV11-2 and TRBJ2-1; 11 nucleotides agree with TRBD2. Trimming at V came to 1 base and at J to 7 bases, leaving 12 bases not matched to a gene. The CDR3 runs 18 residues. Germline CDR1 reads SGHAT; CDR2 reads FQNNGV. The CDR3 region has the DNA TGTGCCAGCAGCTTAGTGGGGCTAGCGGGAGGTAACAGGAATGAGCAGTTCTTC. Protein product: CASSLVGLAGGNRNEQFF. Full variable domain (missing parts from reference TRBV11-2 and TRBJ2-1): EAGVAQSPRYKIIEKRQSVAFWCNPISGHATLYWYQQILGQGPKLLIQFQNNGVVDDSQLPKDRFSAERLKGVDSTLKIQPAKLEDSAVYLCASSLVGLAGGNRNEQFFGPGTRLTVL.

V and J are TRBV12-2 and TRBJ2-7; the table's D gene call, TRBD1, was not cross checked with the DNA. TRBV12-2 is a documented pseudogene. The CDR3 runs to 16 residues. The CDR3 spells CASRLGDRPGFYEQYF. CDR3 DNA sequence: TGTGCAAGTCGCTTAGGTGACCGGCCAGGTTTTTACGAGCAGTACTTC.

This CDR3 is CASSRYNSPLHF. The CDR3 nucleotides are TGTGCCAGCTCACGCTATAATTCACCCCTCCACTTT. The V gene is TRBV12-3 or TRBV12-4, the J gene TRBJ1-6; D ambiguous. V was clipped by 8 bases and J by 3 bases, with 5 bases between them. CDR3 length: 12 residues.

The genes are TRBV29-1 and TRBJ1-1; maybe TRBD1 (6 bases). The CDR3 sequence is 14 residues long. The germline V and J ends were trimmed by 6 bases and 1 base, with 15 bases remaining between them. Germline V gene sequence: CDR1 SQVTM, CDR2 ANQGSEA. DNA of the CDR3: TGCAGCGTCCATGGACAGCGGTGGAACACTGAAGCTTTCTTT. This translates into CSVHGQRWNTEAFF.